This T cell receptor (beta chain) was found in a study of early T cells in non-severe SARS-CoV-2 infection. This clonotype came up many times. One entry per CDR3 protein, called by TCRdb with MiXCR from the 5' RACE reads. Among some 87,000 distinct CDR3 sequences listed, 13% were seen once. This CDR3 has 15 amino acids. With V trimmed by 4 bases and J by 2 bases, 5 bases remained unmatched. Looked up from germline, CDR1 is MNHEY and CDR2 is SVGEGT. The receptor was derived from an adult who was a healthcare worker with PCR-confirmed SARS-CoV-2 infection or an uninfected control (not recorded which). The chain joins TRBV6-2 or TRBV6-3 to TRBJ2-7; 10 positions agree with TRBD2. The sequenced sample consisted of whole blood. CDR3 nucleotide sequence: TGTGCCAGCAGTTTCGCAGCGGGAGGGCCCTACGAGCAGTACTTC. This codes for CASSFAAGGPYEQYF.